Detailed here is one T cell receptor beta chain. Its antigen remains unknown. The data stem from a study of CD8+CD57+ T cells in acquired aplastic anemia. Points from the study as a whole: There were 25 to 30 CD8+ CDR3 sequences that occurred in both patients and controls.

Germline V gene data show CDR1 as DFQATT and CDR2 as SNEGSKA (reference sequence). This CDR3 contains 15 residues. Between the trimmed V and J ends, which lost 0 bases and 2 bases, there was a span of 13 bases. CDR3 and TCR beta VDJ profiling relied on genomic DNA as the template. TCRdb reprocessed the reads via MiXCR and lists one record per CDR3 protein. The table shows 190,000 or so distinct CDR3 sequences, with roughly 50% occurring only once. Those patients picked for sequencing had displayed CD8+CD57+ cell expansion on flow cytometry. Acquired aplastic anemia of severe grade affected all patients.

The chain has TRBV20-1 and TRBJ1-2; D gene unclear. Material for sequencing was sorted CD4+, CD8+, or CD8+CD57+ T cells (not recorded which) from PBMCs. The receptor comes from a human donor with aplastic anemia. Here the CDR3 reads CSARDSGRLNYGYTF. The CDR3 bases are TGCAGTGCTAGAGACTCCGGCCGACTAAACTATGGCTACACCTTC.